This T cell receptor (beta chain) stems from a study of brain T cells in children with intractable seizures. Germline CDR1 reads SNHLY; CDR2 reads FYNNEI. The CDR3 length is 12 residues. Trimming pared 5 bases from V and 6 bases from J, leaving 11 bases between. This clone was recorded once. The antigen is unknown. Noted time point: blood from clinic visit 5 months post-surgery; TSC patient then seizure free. At least one anti-epileptic drug was given before surgery. Here immunoSEQ multiplex PCR was the method, and the copy in TCRdb shows in-frame clones only, minus some. The sample carries 340,000 or so clones, roughly 92% recorded once. Study-level results: Absence of clones before surgery may stem from lower sequencing depth.

The sequence was obtained from a boy in the first two years of life with tuberous sclerosis and intractable seizures. This chain links TRBV2 with TRBJ2-7; possible D gene TRBD2, 5 bases. Specimen: peripheral blood, collected roughly 5 months after surgery. In DNA form, the CDR3 reads TGTGCCAGCAGTAACCCGGCGGGCGAGCAGTACTTC. Its translation is CASSNPAGEQYF.